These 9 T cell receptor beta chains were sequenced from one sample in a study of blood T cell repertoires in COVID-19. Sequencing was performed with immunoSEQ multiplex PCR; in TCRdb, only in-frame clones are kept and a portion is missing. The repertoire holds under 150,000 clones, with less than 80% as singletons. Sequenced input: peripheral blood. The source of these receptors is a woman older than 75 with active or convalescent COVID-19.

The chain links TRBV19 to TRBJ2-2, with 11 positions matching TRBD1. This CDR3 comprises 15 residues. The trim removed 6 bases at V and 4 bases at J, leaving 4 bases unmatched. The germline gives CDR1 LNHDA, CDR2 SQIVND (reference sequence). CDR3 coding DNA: TGTGCCAGTAGCCGGACAGGGGGCTTCACCGGGGAGCTGTTTTTT. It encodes CASSRTGGFTGELFF.

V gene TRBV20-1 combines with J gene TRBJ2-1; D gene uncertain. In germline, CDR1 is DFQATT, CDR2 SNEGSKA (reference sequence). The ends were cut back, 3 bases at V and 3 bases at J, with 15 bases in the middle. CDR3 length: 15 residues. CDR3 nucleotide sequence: TGCAGTGCTAGTCTTCCCGGCCGAGGCTACAATGAGCAGTTCTTC. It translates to CSASLPGRGYNEQFF.

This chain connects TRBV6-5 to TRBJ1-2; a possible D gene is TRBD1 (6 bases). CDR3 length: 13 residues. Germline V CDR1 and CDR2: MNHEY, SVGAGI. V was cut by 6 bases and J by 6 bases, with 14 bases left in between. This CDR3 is CASSAWTEDGYTF. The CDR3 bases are TGTGCCAGCAGCGCATGGACAGAAGATGGCTACACCTTC.

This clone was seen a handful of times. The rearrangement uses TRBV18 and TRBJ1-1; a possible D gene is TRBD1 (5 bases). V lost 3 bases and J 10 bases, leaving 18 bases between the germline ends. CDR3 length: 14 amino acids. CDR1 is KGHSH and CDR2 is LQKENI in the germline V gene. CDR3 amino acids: CASSPSSGGLSAFF. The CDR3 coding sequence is TGTGCCAGCTCACCCTCCAGCGGGGGTTTATCAGCTTTCTTT.

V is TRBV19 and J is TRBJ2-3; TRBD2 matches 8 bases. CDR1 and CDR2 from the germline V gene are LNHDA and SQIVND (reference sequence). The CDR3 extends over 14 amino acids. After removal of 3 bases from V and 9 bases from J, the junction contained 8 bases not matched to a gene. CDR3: CASSMRGAEGTQYF. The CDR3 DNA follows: TGTGCCAGTAGTATGCGGGGGGCCGAGGGGACGCAGTATTTT.

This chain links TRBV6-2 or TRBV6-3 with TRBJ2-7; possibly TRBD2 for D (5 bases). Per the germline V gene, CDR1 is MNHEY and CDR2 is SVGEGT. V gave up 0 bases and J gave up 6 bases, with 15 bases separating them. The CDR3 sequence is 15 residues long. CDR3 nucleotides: TGTGCCAGCAGTTACTCTCCCCACCGAGGGTCCGAGCAGTACTTC. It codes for CASSYSPHRGSEQYF.

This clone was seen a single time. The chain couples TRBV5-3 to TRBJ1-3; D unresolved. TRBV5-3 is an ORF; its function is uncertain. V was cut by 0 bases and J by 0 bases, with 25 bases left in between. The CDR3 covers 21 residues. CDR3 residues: CARSLGRFFVEGGTSGNTIYF. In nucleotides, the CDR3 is TGTGCCAGAAGCTTGGGCCGGTTTTTCGTCGAGGGCGGCACCTCTGGAAACACCATATATTTT.

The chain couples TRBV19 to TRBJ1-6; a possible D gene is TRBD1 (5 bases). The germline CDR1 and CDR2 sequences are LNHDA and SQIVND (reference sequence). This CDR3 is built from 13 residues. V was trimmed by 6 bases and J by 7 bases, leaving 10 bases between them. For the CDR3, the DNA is TGTGCCAGTAGATTTGGGGGGAATTCACCCCTCCACTTT. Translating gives CASRFGGNSPLHF.

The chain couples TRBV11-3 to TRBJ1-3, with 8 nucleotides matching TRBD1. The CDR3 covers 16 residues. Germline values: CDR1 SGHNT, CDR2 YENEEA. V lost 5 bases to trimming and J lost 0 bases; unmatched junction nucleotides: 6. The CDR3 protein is CASSRAGTGSGNTIYF. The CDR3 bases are TGTGCCAGCAGCCGGGCCGGGACAGGCTCTGGAAACACCATATATTTT. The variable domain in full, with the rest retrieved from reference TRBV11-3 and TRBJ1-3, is EAGVVQSPRYKIIEKKQPVAFWCNPISGHNTLYWYLQNLGQGPELLIRYENEEAVDDSQLPKDRFSAERLKGVDSTLKIQPAELGDSAVYLCASSRAGTGSGNTIYFGEGSWLTVV.